This T cell receptor (beta chain) originates from a study of T cells in Graves' hyperthyroidism and ophthalmopathy. Trimming took 4 bases from V and 8 from J, leaving 14 bases between them. This CDR3 region has 13 residues. TCR beta CDR3 sequences were amplified from RNA transcripts. Initially, a first-round RT-PCR of the TCR CDR3 employed the HTBI primer set. TCRdb passed the multiplex PCR reads through MiXCR, listing each CDR3 protein once. This sample has approximately 570,000 distinct CDR3 sequences, with 15% to 20% found just once. V is TRBV12-3 or TRBV12-4 and J is TRBJ1-2; tentatively, D is TRBD1 (6 bases). The receptor comes from a man aged 35-49 years with Graves' ophthalmopathy. The sample comprised blood. The CDR3 here is CASSWAGRGGYTF. CDR3 bases: TGTGCCAGCAGTTGGGCAGGGAGGGGGGGCTACACCTTC.